Listed here is a single T cell receptor (beta chain). The same CDR3 arises from other DNA sequences in this sample as well. These data originate in a study of shared clonotypes between healthy human individuals. Trimming pared 0 bases from V and 3 bases from J, leaving 9 bases between. The CDR3 runs to 15 residues. From germline, CDR1 is SGHRS and CDR2 YFSETQ. Here immunoSEQ multiplex PCR was the method, and the copy in TCRdb shows in-frame clones only, minus some. The repertoire holds 2 million to 2.5 million clones, with 95% as singletons. The specimen was naive CD4+ T cells sorted from blood. Subset in this sample: CD45RA+ positively selected. The TCR was taken from a man younger than 35 in good health. The chain recombines TRBV5-1 with TRBJ1-4; D is uncertain. CDR3 residues: CASSLDGGANEKLFF. The CDR3 bases are TGCGCCAGCAGCTTGGACGGAGGCGCTAATGAAAAACTGTTTTTT.